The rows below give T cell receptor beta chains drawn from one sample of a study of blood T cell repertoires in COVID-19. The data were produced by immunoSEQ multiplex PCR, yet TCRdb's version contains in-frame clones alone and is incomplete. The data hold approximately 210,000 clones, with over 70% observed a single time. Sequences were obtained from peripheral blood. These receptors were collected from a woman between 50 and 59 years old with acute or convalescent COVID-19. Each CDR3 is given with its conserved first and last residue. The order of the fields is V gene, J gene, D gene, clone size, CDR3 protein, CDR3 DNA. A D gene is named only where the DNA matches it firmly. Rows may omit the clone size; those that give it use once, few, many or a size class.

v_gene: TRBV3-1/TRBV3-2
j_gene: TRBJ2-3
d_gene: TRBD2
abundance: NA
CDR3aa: CASRKTGTGGRDTQYF
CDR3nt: TGTGCCAGCAGGAAGACGGGCACGGGAGGTAGGGATACGCAGTATTTT

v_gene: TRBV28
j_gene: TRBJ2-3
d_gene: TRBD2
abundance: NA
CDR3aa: CASRASGFTDTQYF
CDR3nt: TGTGCCAGCAGGGCTAGCGGCTTCACAGATACGCAGTATTTT

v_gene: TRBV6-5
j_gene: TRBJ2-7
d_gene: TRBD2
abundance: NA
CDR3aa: CASRSAGGPYEQYF
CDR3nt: TGTGCCAGCAGATCAGCGGGAGGCCCCTACGAGCAGTACTTC

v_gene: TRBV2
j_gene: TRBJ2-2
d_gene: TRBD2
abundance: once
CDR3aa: CASSETSGRLRETGELFF
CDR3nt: TGTGCCAGCAGTGAGACTAGCGGGAGGCTCAGGGAGACCGGGGAGCTGTTTTTT

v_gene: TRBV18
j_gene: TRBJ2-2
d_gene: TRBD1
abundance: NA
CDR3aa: CASSRRQGNAGELFF
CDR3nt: TGTGCCAGCTCTCGCCGACAGGGGAACGCCGGGGAGCTGTTTTTT

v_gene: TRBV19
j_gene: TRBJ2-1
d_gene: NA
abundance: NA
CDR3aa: CASKGGIYNEQFF
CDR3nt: TGTGCCAGTAAGGGGGGGATCTACAATGAGCAGTTCTTC

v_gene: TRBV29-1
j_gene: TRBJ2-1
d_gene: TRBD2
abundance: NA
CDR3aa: CSSTGLSGAPYNEQFF
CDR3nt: TGCAGCTCAACTGGCCTTAGCGGGGCCCCCTACAATGAGCAGTTCTTC

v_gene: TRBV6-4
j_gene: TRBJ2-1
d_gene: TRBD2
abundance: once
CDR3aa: CASSDWTSGRDEQFF
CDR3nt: TGTGCCAGCAGTGATTGGACTAGCGGGAGGGATGAGCAGTTCTTC

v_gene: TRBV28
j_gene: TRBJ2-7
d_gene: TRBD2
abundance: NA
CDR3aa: CASSSPRLAFYEQYF
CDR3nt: TGTGCCAGCAGTTCCCCCCGACTAGCGTTCTACGAGCAGTACTTC

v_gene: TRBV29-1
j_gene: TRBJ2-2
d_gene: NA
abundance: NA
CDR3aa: CSAIGGDTGELFF
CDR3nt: TGCAGCGCCATAGGAGGGGACACCGGGGAGCTGTTTTTT

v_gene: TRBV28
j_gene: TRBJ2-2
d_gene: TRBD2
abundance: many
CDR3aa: CASSSRRRAGDKEELFF
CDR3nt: TGTGCCAGCAGTTCCCGCCGAAGAGCGGGAGATAAAGAGGAGCTGTTTTTT

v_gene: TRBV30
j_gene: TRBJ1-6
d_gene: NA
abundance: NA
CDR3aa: CAGGATGNSPLHF
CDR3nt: TGTGCCGGAGGGGCGACGGGGAATTCACCCCTCCACTTT

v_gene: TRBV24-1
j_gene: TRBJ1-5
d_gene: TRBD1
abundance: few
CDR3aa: CATQGGGGQPQHF
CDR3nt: TGTGCCACCCAAGGAGGAGGGGGCCAGCCCCAGCATTTT

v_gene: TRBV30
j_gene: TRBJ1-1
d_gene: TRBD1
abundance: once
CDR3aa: CAWSVRQGMNTEAFF
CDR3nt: TGTGCCTGGAGTGTTAGACAGGGGATGAACACTGAAGCTTTCTTT

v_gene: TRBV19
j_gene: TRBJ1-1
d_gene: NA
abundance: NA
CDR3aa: CASSGRLKNTEAFF
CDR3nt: TGTGCCAGTAGTGGCCGACTTAAGAACACTGAAGCTTTCTTT

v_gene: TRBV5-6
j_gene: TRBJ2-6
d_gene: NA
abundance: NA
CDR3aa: CASSFWQGFPSSGANVLTF
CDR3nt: TGTGCCAGCAGCTTCTGGCAGGGATTTCCGTCCTCTGGGGCCAACGTCCTGACTTTC

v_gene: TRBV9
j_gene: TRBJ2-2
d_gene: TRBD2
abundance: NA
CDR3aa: CASRAGLAGELRNTGELFF
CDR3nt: TGTGCCAGCAGGGCTGGACTAGCGGGAGAACTTCGAAACACCGGGGAGCTGTTTTTT

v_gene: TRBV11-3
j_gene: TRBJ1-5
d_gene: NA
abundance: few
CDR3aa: CASSFHDTVALHF
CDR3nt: TGTGCCAGCAGCTTCCACGACACAGTTGCCCTTCATTTT

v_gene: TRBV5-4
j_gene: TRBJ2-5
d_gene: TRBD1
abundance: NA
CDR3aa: CASSHGGGTGSIETQYF
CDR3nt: TGTGCCAGCAGCCATGGAGGGGGGACAGGGTCGATCGAGACCCAGTACTTC

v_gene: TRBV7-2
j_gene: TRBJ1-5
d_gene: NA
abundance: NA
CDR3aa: CASSLEGEGRPQHF
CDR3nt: TGTGCCAGCAGCTTAGAGGGGGAAGGACGGCCCCAGCATTTT

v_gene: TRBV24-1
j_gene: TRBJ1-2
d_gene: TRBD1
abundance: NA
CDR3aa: CATSDGTGRGDNYGYTF
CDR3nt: TGTGCCACCAGTGACGGGACAGGGAGGGGGGATAACTATGGCTACACCTTC

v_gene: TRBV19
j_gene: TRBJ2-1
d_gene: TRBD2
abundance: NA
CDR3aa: CASSIDLGTRPFF
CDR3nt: TGTGCCAGTAGTATAGATCTCGGGACTAGACCGTTCTTC

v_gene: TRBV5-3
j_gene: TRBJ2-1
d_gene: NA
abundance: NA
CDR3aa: CARSADSASYNEQFF
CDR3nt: TGTGCCAGAAGCGCTGACTCGGCCTCCTACAATGAGCAGTTCTTC

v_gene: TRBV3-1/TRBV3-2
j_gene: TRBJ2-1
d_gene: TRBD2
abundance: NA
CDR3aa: CASSRGGLVGDNEQFF
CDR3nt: TGTGCCAGCAGCCGCGGGGGACTAGTGGGTGACAATGAGCAGTTCTTC

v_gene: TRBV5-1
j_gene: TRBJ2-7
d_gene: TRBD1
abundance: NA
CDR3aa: CASSSGQGGYEQYF
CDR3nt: TGCGCCAGCAGCTCAGGACAGGGGGGGTACGAGCAGTACTTC

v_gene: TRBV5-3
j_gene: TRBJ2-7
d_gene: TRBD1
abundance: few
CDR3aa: CARSQQTGTGRRRDIF
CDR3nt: TGTGCCAGAAGCCAACAAACCGGGACAGGGCGTCGCCGGGACATATTC

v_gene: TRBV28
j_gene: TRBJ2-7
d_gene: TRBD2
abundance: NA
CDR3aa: CASSPPGLAGYEQYF
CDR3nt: TGTGCCAGCAGTCCTCCGGGACTAGCGGGGTACGAGCAGTACTTC

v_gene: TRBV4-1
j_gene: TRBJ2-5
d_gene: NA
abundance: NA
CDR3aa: CASSQMISSETQYF
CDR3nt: TGCGCCAGCAGCCAAATGATATCAAGCGAGACCCAGTACTTC

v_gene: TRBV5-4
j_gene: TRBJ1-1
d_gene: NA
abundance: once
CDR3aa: CASSPPGLVGAFF
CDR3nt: TGTGCCAGCAGCCCCCCGGGACTAGTAGGAGCTTTCTTT

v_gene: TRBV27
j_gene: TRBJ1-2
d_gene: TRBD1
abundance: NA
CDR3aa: CASSWTGYDGYTF
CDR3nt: TGTGCCAGCAGTTGGACAGGGTACGATGGCTACACCTTC

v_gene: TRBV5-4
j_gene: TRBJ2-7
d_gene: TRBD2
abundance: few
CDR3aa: CASSLGGLAGLGEQYF
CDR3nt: TGTGCCAGCAGCTTGGGTGGACTAGCGGGTTTAGGCGAGCAGTACTTC

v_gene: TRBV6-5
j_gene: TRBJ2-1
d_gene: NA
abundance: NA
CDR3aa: CASSSSVEQFF
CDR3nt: TGTGCCAGCAGTTCGTCGGTTGAGCAGTTCTTC

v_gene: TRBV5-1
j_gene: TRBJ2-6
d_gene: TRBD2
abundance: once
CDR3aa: CASSWTSASGANVLTF
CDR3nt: TGCGCCAGCAGCTGGACTAGCGCCTCTGGGGCCAACGTCCTGACTTTC

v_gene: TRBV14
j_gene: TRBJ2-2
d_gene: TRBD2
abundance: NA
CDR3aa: CASSHRGRTGELFF
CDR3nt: TGTGCCAGCAGCCACCGCGGGAGAACCGGGGAGCTGTTTTTT

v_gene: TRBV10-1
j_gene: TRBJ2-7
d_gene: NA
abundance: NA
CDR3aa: CASSPDRTHSYEQYF
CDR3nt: TGCGCCAGCAGCCCAGACAGGACCCACTCCTACGAGCAGTACTTC

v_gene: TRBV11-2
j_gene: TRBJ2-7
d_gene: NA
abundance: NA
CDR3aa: CASGPRAISYEQYF
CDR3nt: TGTGCCAGCGGACCCAGGGCTATATCCTACGAGCAGTACTTC

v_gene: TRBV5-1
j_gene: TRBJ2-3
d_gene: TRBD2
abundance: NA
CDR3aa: CASSTLLAGVLDTQYF
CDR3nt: TGCGCCAGCAGTACCCTACTAGCGGGAGTCCTAGATACGCAGTATTTT

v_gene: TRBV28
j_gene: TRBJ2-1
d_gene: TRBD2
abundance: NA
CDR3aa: CASSSTSASYNEQFF
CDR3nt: TGTGCCAGCAGTTCAACTAGCGCTTCCTACAATGAGCAGTTCTTC

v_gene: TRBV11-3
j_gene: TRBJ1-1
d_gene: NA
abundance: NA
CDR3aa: CASSLSAGNTEAFF
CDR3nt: TGTGCCAGCAGCTTATCGGCAGGGAACACTGAAGCTTTCTTT

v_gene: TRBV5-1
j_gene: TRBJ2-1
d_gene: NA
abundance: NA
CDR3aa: CASSSQSHYNEQFF
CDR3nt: TGCGCCAGCAGCTCCCAGTCCCACTACAATGAGCAGTTCTTC

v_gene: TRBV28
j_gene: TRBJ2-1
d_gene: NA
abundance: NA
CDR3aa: CASSLFGGGTYNEQFF
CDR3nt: TGTGCCAGCAGTTTATTTGGCGGAGGAACCTACAATGAGCAGTTCTTC

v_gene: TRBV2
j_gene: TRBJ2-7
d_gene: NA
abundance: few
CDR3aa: CATHGTYEQYF
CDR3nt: TGTGCCACCCACGGGACTTACGAGCAGTACTTC

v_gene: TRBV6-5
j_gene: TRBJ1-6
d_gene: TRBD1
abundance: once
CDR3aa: CASSYSERTGVSPLHF
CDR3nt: TGTGCCAGCAGTTACTCGGAGCGGACAGGGGTTTCACCCCTCCACTTT

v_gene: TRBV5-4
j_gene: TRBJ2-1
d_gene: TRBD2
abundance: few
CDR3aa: CASRGERGYNEQFF
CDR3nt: TGTGCCAGCAGGGGAGAGCGGGGGTACAATGAGCAGTTCTTC

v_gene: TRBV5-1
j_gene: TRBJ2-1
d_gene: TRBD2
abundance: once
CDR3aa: CASSGYSSGRLNEQFF
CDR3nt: TGCGCCAGCAGCGGATACTCTAGCGGGAGGTTAAATGAGCAGTTCTTC

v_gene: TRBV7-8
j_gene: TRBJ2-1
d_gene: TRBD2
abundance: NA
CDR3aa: CASSSWTSGRTSSYNEQFF
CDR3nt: TGTGCCAGCAGCTCCTGGACTAGCGGGAGGACTAGCTCCTACAATGAGCAGTTCTTC

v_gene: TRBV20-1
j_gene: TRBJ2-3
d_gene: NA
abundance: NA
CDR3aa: CSASPVGGVRGTQYF
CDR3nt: TGCAGTGCTAGTCCCGTTGGCGGGGTTCGTGGTACGCAGTATTTT

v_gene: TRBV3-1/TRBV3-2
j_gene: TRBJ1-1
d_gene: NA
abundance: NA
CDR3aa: CASALGGGTEAFF
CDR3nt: TGTGCCAGCGCCCTCGGGGGGGGGACTGAAGCTTTCTTT

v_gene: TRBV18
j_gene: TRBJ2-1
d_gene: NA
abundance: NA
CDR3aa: CASSLSLEQFF
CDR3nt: TGTGCCAGCTCCCTCTCCCTTGAGCAGTTCTTC

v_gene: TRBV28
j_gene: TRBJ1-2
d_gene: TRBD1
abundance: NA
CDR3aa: CASSSRGGTGEDGGYTF
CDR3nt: TGTGCCAGCAGTTCCAGAGGGGGGACAGGGGAAGATGGAGGCTACACCTTC